These 24 T cell receptor beta chains originate from one sample sequenced in a study of blood T cell repertoires in COVID-19 (dated by TCRdb to the early 2020s). Library generation was performed with the immunoSEQ multiplex PCR assay. TCRdb stores this immuneACCESS table with in-frame sequences only. Part of the clones is absent; in the studies checked, under half of the shortfall reflects unresolved V genes, and no reason is known for the rest. The sample includes some 410,000 clones, with roughly 88% observed a single time. The ten largest account for about 0.89% of the sample. The sample comprised PBMCs or T cells enriched from blood (not recorded which). Receptors were obtained from a young woman with acute COVID-19.

The rearrangement uses TRBV7-3 and TRBJ2-1, with D possibly matching TRBD2 (6 bases). The CDR3 length is 12 residues. Germline V gene lookup returns CDR1 SGHTA and CDR2 FQGTGA. With 9 bases removed from V and 7 bases from J, the gap between germline ends came to 13 bases. This CDR3 is CASCWGGNEQFF. As DNA, the CDR3 is TGTGCCAGTTGTTGGGGAGGTAATGAGCAGTTCTTC.

In its sample, this clone was seen once. This chain connects TRBV6-5 to TRBJ1-4; D remains ambiguous. Between the trimmed V and J ends, which lost 11 bases and 3 bases, there was a span of 16 bases. The CDR3 consists of 14 residues. Germline CDR1 reads MNHEY; CDR2 reads SVGAGI. The CDR3: CASSLEAANEKLFF. The CDR3, as DNA: TGTGCCTCCTCTCTTGAGGCGGCTAATGAAAAACTGTTTTTT.

This rearrangement joins TRBV19 to TRBJ2-1, with D possibly being TRBD1 (6 bases). Germline CDR1 is LNHDA and CDR2 is SQIVND (reference sequence). Trimming removed 3 bases from V and 4 bases from J, with 16 bases in between. The CDR3 has 16 amino acids. As DNA, the CDR3 is TGTGCCAGTAGTATTATGAACAGGGAGTTTTACAATGAGCAGTTCTTC. It is translated as CASSIMNREFYNEQFF.

The chain has TRBV7-8 and TRBJ2-1; 9 bases align to TRBD2. The junction had 7 bases not matched to a gene; V was cut back by 1 base and J by 6 bases. Germline CDR1 SGHVS, CDR2 FQNEAQ. This CDR3 comprises 16 residues. The CDR3 nucleotides read TGTGCCAGCAGCTTAGTCCCCAGCGGGGGGCCCAATGAGCAGTTCTTC. Its translation: CASSLVPSGGPNEQFF.

The CDR3 region is CATSGNSRGRGSGELFF. The CDR3 DNA is TGTGCCACCAGTGGGAACAGCAGGGGGCGAGGGTCCGGGGAGCTGTTTTTT. The chain combines TRBV24-1 with TRBJ2-2; 8 positions agree with TRBD1. The CDR3 loop spans 17 amino acids. The germline V gene has CDR1 KGHDR and CDR2 SFDVKD. V lost 5 bases and J lost 6; bases outside the gene matches: 13.

The chain is built from TRBV2 and TRBJ2-7, with TRBD2 matching 9 bases. Germline V gene lookup returns CDR1 SNHLY and CDR2 FYNNEI. CDR3 size: 15 residues. V was clipped by 6 bases and J by 4 bases; unmatched bases: 10. CDR3 region: CASREASGVFYEQYF. For the CDR3, the DNA is TGTGCCAGCAGGGAGGCTAGCGGGGTGTTTTACGAGCAGTACTTC.

This chain links TRBV9 with TRBJ1-4, with D maybe TRBD1 (6 bases). V shed 0 bases and J shed 7 bases, with 13 bases lying between them. Germline CDR1 is SGDLS and CDR2 is YYNGEE. This CDR3 has 15 residues. The CDR3 DNA is TGTGCCAGCAGCGTAGAAGGTTTGGACAGTGAAAAACTGTTTTTT. It specifies CASSVEGLDSEKLFF.

The rearrangement links TRBV5-1 to TRBJ2-2; 7 bases map to TRBD1. There are 16 residues in the CDR3. J gave up 4 bases and V 4 bases, and 10 bases lay outside the gene matches. From germline, CDR1 is SGHRS and CDR2 YFSETQ. The CDR3 sequence is CASSPEGRGFTGELFF. The CDR3 nucleotides are TGCGCCAGCAGCCCCGAAGGCAGGGGGTTCACCGGGGAGCTGTTTTTT.

The chain links TRBV15 to TRBJ1-2; 12 nucleotides align to TRBD1. The CDR3 is 17 residues long. The J segment lost 8 bases and the V segment lost 1 base, leaving 11 bases of the junction unmatched. CDR1 and CDR2 from the germline V gene are LNHNV and YYDKDF (reference sequence). Written as DNA, the CDR3 is TGTGCCACCAGCAGAGGGGGGACAGGGGGCCGTGTTGAAGGCTACACCTTC. It translates to CATSRGGTGGRVEGYTF.

The chain links TRBV5-8 to TRBJ2-1, with a possible D match to TRBD2 (5 bases). CDR3 length equals 14 residues. The germline V and J ends were trimmed by 6 bases and 7 bases, with 17 bases remaining between them. Germline V lookup: CDR1 SGHTS, CDR2 YDEGEE. The CDR3: CASNPPWAGNEQFF. The DNA for the CDR3 is TGTGCCAGCAACCCCCCGTGGGCGGGTAATGAGCAGTTCTTC.

This clone was seen just once. The rearrangement joins TRBV11-2 to TRBJ1-2; 7 bases align to TRBD1. V was clipped by 5 bases and J by 2 bases; unmatched bases: 8. There are 15 residues in the CDR3. The germline V gene encodes CDR1 SGHAT and CDR2 FQNNGV. CDR3: CASSAIDRANYGYTF. DNA of the CDR3: TGTGCCAGCAGCGCCATTGACAGGGCCAACTATGGCTACACCTTC.

This clone showed up just once. Other DNA sequences from this sample encode an identical CDR3 as well. For the CDR3, the DNA is TGCGCCAGCAGCTTGCCGGGACAGGGGACTGAAGCTTTCTTT. Translation: CASSLPGQGTEAFF. The chain joins TRBV5-1 to TRBJ1-1; 10 bases fit TRBD1. This CDR3 comprises 14 residues. V lost 1 base, J lost 5 bases, and 2 bases stayed unmatched. Germline CDR1 reads SGHRS; CDR2 reads YFSETQ.

V gene TRBV5-6 combines with J gene TRBJ1-5; D perhaps matches TRBD1 (6 bases). The CDR3 has 14 residues. Per the germline V gene, CDR1 is SGHDT and CDR2 is YYEEEE. V gave up 2 bases and J gave up 3 bases, with 9 bases separating them. CDR3 protein: CASSLQGHNQPQHF. CDR3 DNA: TGTGCCAGCAGCTTACAGGGACACAATCAGCCCCAGCATTTT.

V is TRBV3-1 (or the pseudogene TRBV3-2) and J is TRBJ2-1; 12 nucleotides align to TRBD2. Germline CDR1 and CDR2: LGHDT and YNNKEL (reference sequence). The junction had 11 bases not matched to a gene; V was cut back by 0 bases and J by 2 bases. This CDR3 contains 20 residues. In nucleotides, the CDR3 is TGTGCCAGCAGCCAAGAGCGTCCCGGGACTAGCGGGTTACCCTACAATGAGCAGTTCTTC. Translating it yields CASSQERPGTSGLPYNEQFF.

This clone was found once. The chain links TRBV11-2 to TRBJ1-3; TRBD1 is a possible D gene (6 bases). Between the trimmed V and J ends, which lost 4 bases and 1 base, there was a span of 11 bases. Germline CDR1 reads SGHAT; CDR2 reads FQNNGV. This CDR3 has 15 amino acids. The CDR3 DNA sequence: TGTGCCAGCAGCTCAGGACAGCCTTCTGGAAACACCATATATTTT. This encodes CASSSGQPSGNTIYF.

V gene TRBV24-1 combines with J gene TRBJ1-5, with 7 nucleotides matching TRBD1. The germline V gene encodes CDR1 KGHDR and CDR2 SFDVKD. There are 15 residues in the CDR3. V was pared by 9 bases and J by 4 bases, with 11 bases of the junction left unmatched. This chain's CDR3 is CATGSGGGRNQPQHF. Here the CDR3 DNA reads TGTGCCACCGGCTCAGGAGGGGGCCGAAATCAGCCCCAGCATTTT.

This sequence joins TRBV5-1 and TRBJ2-4; D is perhaps TRBD2 (6 bases). Germline V gives CDR1 SGHRS, CDR2 YFSETQ. Trimming removed 4 bases from V and 1 base from J, with 18 bases in between. CDR3 length: 17 residues. CDR3 DNA: TGCGCCAGCAGCCTTGAACGGGGGATTGAGGCCAAAAACATTCAGTACTTC. Translating it yields CASSLERGIEAKNIQYF.

CDR3 sequence (DNA): TGTGCCAGCAGCTTCGGGTCGATCTCTGGGGCCAACGTCCTGACTTTC. This sequence encodes CASSFGSISGANVLTF. The chain couples TRBV7-2 to TRBJ2-6, with D unresolved. From germline, CDR1 is SGHTA and CDR2 FQGNSA. With 3 bases removed from V and 0 bases from J, the gap between germline ends came to 9 bases. CDR3 size: 16 residues.

The gene calls are TRBV19 and TRBJ2-7; 7 bases line up with TRBD1. Germline CDR1 and CDR2: LNHDA and SQIVND (reference sequence). The CDR3 covers 13 residues. The trim removed 4 bases at V and 3 bases at J, leaving 3 bases unmatched. CDR3 bases: TGTGCCAGTAGTAAGGGACAGCACTACGAGCAGTACTTC. It translates to CASSKGQHYEQYF.

The chain is built from TRBV24-1 and TRBJ2-7, with 8 bases that match TRBD1. This CDR3 is 15 amino acids long. After removal of 2 bases from V and 7 bases from J, the junction contained 9 bases not matched to a gene. Germline V gene sequence: CDR1 KGHDR, CDR2 SFDVKD. CDR3 amino acids: CATSDSRTGTGEQYF. CDR3 DNA sequence: TGTGCCACCAGTGATTCACGGACAGGGACGGGGGAGCAGTACTTC.

This chain links TRBV5-1 with TRBJ2-1; 13 bases match TRBD2. V lost 2 bases, J lost 7 bases, and 9 bases stayed unmatched. The CDR3 sequence is 17 residues long. Germline CDR1 SGHRS, CDR2 YFSETQ. The CDR3 spells CASSLLTSGGVLNEQFF. CDR3 coding DNA: TGCGCCAGCAGCTTACTTACTAGCGGGGGGGTATTAAATGAGCAGTTCTTC. The whole variable domain, filled in from reference TRBV5-1 and TRBJ2-1, reads KAGVTQTPRYLIKTRGQQVTLSCSPISGHRSVSWYQQTPGQGLQFLFEYFSETQRNKGNFPGRFSGRQFSNSRSEMNVSTLELGDSALYLCASSLLTSGGVLNEQFFGPGTRLTVL.

V gene TRBV29-1 combines with J gene TRBJ2-5; TRBD2 matches 14 bases. V lost 5 bases to trimming and J lost 1 base; unmatched junction nucleotides: 12. The CDR3 length is 18 residues. From germline, CDR1 is SQVTM and CDR2 ANQGSEA. The CDR3 loop is CSVSGTSGGREPQETQYF. For the CDR3, the DNA is TGCAGCGTTTCCGGGACTAGCGGGGGCCGAGAGCCCCAAGAGACCCAGTACTTC.

The chain combines TRBV5-1 with TRBJ1-5, with D unresolved. Per germline, CDR1 SGHRS and CDR2 YFSETQ. This CDR3 has 13 residues. Trimming left V 4 bases short and J 0 bases short, with 5 bases between. The CDR3 DNA reads TGCGCCAGCAGCCGAGGTAGCAATCAGCCCCAGCATTTT. Translating gives CASSRGSNQPQHF.

The rearrangement uses TRBV4-2 and TRBJ2-3, with D tentatively TRBD2 (6 bases). V was pared by 1 base and J by 3 bases, with 14 bases between. The CDR3 sequence is 16 residues long. Germline V lookup: CDR1 LGHNA, CDR2 YNFKEQ. In DNA form, the CDR3 reads TGTGCCAGCAGCCAAGTCGGTCGCGGGGAGACAGATACGCAGTATTTT. It is translated as CASSQVGRGETDTQYF.